Listed below are T cell receptor beta chains from one sample, sequenced in a study of T cells in localized non-small cell lung cancer. The protocol was immunoSEQ multiplex PCR, while the TCRdb copy is restricted to in-frame clones and leaves out a portion. Of about 78,000 clones in the sample, 70% to 90% were seen once. Sequences were derived from peripheral blood, sampled before any cancer treatment. The receptor source for this set is a man aged 40 to 70 with stage I lung adenocarcinoma. The CDR3 runs from the conserved cysteine through the conserved F or W. The order of the fields is clone size, D gene, V gene, J gene, CDR3 protein, CDR3 DNA. A D gene is named only where the DNA matches it firmly. Size is stated for part of the rows, as once, few or many counts, or as a class when the clone is expanded.

abundance: -
d_gene: TRBD1
v_gene: TRBV29-1
j_gene: TRBJ1-2
CDR3aa: CSVEEGQGYYGYTF
CDR3nt: TGCAGCGTTGAAGAGGGACAGGGCTACTATGGCTACACCTTC

abundance: -
d_gene: -
v_gene: TRBV6-5
j_gene: TRBJ1-4
CDR3aa: CASNSGTYEKLFF
CDR3nt: TGTGCCAGCAATTCGGGGACTTATGAAAAACTGTTTTTT

abundance: -
d_gene: -
v_gene: TRBV30
j_gene: TRBJ1-2
CDR3aa: CAWSPKRGTEVEGYTF
CDR3nt: TGTGCCTGGAGCCCGAAGAGAGGGACTGAAGTAGAGGGCTACACCTTC

abundance: few
d_gene: -
v_gene: TRBV14
j_gene: TRBJ1-6
CDR3aa: CASSPYRDTFFDSPLHF
CDR3nt: TGTGCCAGCAGCCCCTACCGGGACACGTTTTTCGATTCACCCCTCCACTTT

abundance: -
d_gene: -
v_gene: TRBV7-2
j_gene: TRBJ1-2
CDR3aa: CASSLGPQTGYTF
CDR3nt: TGTGCCAGCAGCTTAGGACCTCAAACGGGCTACACCTTC

abundance: -
d_gene: -
v_gene: TRBV27
j_gene: TRBJ2-7
CDR3aa: CASRPPGTYEQYF
CDR3nt: TGTGCCAGCCGCCCCCCGGGAACCTACGAGCAGTACTTC

abundance: -
d_gene: TRBD1
v_gene: TRBV11-2
j_gene: TRBJ1-1
CDR3aa: CASSDRGPQSTEAFF
CDR3nt: TGTGCCAGCAGCGACAGGGGGCCCCAATCCACTGAAGCTTTCTTT

abundance: -
d_gene: -
v_gene: TRBV7-3
j_gene: TRBJ2-2
CDR3aa: CASSLQGNTGELFF
CDR3nt: TGTGCCAGCAGCTTACAGGGGAACACCGGGGAGCTGTTTTTT

abundance: few
d_gene: TRBD2
v_gene: TRBV13
j_gene: TRBJ2-1
CDR3aa: CASSPGLDEQFF
CDR3nt: TGTGCCAGCAGCCCCGGACTAGATGAGCAGTTCTTC

abundance: -
d_gene: -
v_gene: TRBV5-1
j_gene: TRBJ2-5
CDR3aa: CASSSLNGGQYF
CDR3nt: TGCGCCAGCAGCTCACTGAATGGGGGCCAGTACTTC